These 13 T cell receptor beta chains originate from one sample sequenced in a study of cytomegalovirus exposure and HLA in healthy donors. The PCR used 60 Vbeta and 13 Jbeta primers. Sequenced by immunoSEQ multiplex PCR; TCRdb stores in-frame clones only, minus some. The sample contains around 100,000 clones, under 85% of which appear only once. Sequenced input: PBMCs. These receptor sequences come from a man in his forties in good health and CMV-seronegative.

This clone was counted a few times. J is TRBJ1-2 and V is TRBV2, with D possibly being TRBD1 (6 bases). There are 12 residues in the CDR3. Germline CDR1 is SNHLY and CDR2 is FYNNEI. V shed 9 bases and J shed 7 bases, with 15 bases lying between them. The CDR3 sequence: CASPNRVRGYTF. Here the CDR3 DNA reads TGTGCCAGTCCAAACAGGGTGCGTGGCTACACCTTC. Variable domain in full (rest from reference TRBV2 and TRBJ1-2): EPEVTQTPSHQVTQMGQEVILRCVPISNHLYFYWYRQILGQKVEFLVSFYNNEISEKSEIFDDQFSVERPDGSNFTLKIRSTKLEDSAMYFCASPNRVRGYTFGSGTRLTVV.

CDR3 in DNA: TGTGCCAGCAGTGGAGGGGGGGACAGGGGGACCGGGGAGCTGTTTTTT. It yields the protein CASSGGGDRGTGELFF. The chain joins TRBV2 to TRBJ2-2, with TRBD1 identical over 11 bases. The CDR3 is made up of 16 amino acids. With V trimmed by 4 bases and J by 5 bases, 6 bases remained unmatched. Germline V gene sequence: CDR1 SNHLY, CDR2 FYNNEI.

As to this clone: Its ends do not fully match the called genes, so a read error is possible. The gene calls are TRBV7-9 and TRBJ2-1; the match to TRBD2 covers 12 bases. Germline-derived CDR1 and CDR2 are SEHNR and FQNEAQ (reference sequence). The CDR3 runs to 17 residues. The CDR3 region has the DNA TGTTCCAGCAGCTCCCTAGGACTAGCGGGGCCCTACGCGGAGCAGTTCTTC. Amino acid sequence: CSSSSLGLAGPYAEQFF.

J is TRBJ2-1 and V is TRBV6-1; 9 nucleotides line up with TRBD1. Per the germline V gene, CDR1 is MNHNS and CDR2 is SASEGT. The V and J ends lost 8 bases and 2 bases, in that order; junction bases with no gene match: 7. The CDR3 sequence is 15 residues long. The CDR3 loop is CASGGRDRAYNEQFF. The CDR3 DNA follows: TGTGCCAGCGGTGGGCGGGACAGGGCCTACAATGAGCAGTTCTTC.

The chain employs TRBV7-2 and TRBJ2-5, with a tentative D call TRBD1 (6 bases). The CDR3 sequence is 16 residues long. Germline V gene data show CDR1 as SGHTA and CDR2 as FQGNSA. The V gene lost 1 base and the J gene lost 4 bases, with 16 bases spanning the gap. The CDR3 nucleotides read TGTGCCAGCAGCTTAGAGTTGCCCAGGGGTGGAGAGACCCAGTACTTC. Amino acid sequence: CASSLELPRGGETQYF.

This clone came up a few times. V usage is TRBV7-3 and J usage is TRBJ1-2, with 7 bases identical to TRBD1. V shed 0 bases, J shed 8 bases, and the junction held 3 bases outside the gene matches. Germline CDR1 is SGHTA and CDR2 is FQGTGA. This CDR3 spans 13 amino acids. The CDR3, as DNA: TGTGCCAGCAGCTTAACAGGGGGCAGCGGCTACACCTTC. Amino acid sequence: CASSLTGGSGYTF.

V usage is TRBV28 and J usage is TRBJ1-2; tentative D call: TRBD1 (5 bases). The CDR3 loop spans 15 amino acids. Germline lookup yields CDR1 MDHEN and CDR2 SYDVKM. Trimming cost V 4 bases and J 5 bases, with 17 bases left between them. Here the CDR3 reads CASSSPGPQVYGYTF. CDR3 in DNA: TGTGCCAGCAGTTCCCCCGGGCCACAGGTGTATGGCTACACCTTC.

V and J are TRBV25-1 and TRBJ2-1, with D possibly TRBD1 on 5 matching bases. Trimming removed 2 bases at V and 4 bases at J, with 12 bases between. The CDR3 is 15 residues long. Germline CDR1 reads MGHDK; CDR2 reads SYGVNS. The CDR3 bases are TGTGCCAGCAGTGAAGTAGGACACCGATACAATGAGCAGTTCTTC. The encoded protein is CASSEVGHRYNEQFF.

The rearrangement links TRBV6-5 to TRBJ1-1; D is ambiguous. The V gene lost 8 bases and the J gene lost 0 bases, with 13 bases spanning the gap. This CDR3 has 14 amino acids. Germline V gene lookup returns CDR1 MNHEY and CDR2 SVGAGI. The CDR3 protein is CASPEAAMNTEAFF. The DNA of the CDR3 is TGTGCCAGCCCGGAGGCAGCTATGAACACTGAAGCTTTCTTT.

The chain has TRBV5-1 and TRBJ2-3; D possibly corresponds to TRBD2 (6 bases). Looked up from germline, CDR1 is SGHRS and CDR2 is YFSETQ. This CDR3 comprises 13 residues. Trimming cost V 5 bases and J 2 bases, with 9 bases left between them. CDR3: CASRGGSTDTQYF. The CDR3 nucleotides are TGCGCCAGCAGGGGGGGATCCACAGATACGCAGTATTTT.

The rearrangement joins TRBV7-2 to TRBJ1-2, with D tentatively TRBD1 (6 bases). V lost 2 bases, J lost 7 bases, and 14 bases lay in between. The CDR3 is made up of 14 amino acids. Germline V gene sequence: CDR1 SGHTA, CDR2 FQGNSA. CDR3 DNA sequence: TGTGCCAGCAGCTTACTTAGCACAGGGAGTGGCTACACCTTC. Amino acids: CASSLLSTGSGYTF. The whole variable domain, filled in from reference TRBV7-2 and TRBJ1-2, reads GAGVSQSPSNKVTEKGKDVELRCDPISGHTALYWYRQSLGQGLEFLIYFQGNSAPDKSGLPSDRFSAERTGGSVSTLTIQRTQQEDSAVYLCASSLLSTGSGYTFGSGTRLTVV.

The CDR3 region has the DNA TGTGCCAGCAGTCGGACTAGCGGGGGGGTTACCAATGAGCAGTTCTTC. This encodes CASSRTSGGVTNEQFF. The chain has TRBV7-2 and TRBJ2-1; 15 nucleotides match TRBD2. The germline CDR1 and CDR2 sequences are SGHTA and FQGNSA. V lost 6 bases, J lost 6 bases, and 6 bases stayed unmatched. This CDR3 is built from 16 residues.

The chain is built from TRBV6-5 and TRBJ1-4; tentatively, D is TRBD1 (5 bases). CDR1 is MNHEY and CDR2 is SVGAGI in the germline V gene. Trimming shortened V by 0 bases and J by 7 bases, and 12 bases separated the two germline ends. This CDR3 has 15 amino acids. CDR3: CASSYSSGLPEKLFF. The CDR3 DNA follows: TGTGCCAGCAGTTACTCCTCAGGGTTGCCTGAAAAACTGTTTTTT.